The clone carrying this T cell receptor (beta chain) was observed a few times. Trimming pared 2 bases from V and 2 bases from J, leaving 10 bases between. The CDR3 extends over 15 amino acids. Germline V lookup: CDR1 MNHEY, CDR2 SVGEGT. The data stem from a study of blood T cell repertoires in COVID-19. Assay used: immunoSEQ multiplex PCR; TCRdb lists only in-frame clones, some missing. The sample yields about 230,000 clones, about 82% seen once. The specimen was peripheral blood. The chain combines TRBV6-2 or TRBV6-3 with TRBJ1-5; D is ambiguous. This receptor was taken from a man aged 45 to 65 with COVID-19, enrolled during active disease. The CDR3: CASSYQKGGNQPQHF. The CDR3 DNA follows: TGTGCCAGCAGTTACCAAAAAGGAGGCAATCAGCCCCAGCATTTT.